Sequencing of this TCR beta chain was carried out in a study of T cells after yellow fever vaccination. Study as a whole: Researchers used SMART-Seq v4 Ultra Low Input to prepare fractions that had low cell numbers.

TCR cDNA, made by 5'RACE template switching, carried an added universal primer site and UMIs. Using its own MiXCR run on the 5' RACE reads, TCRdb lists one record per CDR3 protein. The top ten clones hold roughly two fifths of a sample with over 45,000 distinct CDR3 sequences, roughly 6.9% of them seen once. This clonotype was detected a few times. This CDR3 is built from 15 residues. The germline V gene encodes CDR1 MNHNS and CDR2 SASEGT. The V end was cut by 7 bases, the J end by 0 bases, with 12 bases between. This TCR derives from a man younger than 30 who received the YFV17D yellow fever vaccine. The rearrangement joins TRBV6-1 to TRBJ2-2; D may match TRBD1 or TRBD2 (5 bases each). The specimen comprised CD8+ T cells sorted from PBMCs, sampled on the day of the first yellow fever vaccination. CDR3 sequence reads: CASTRDLSNTGELFF. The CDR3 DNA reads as TGTGCCAGCACTAGGGACCTTTCGAACACCGGGGAGCTGTTTTTT.